The T cell receptor (beta chain) under discussion was sequenced for a study of shared clonotypes between healthy human individuals. Overall study context: A couple of women and a few men aged 18 to 49 served as donors. Per donor, CD8 memory used one plate, CD8 naive used two, CD4 memory used three and CD4 naive used three.

The CDR3 covers 12 residues. Germline values: CDR1 MDHEN, CDR2 SYDVKM. V lost 7 bases and J 2 bases, leaving 7 bases between the germline ends. The split of CD4+ cells yielded CD45RA+ naive and CD45RA-negative memory subsets. Clones were read by immunoSEQ multiplex PCR, and TCRdb kept only the in-frame ones, dropping some. The top ten clones hold approximately 0.39% of a sample with fewer than 3 million clones, roughly 92% of them seen once. Turning to this clone: Its antigen remains unknown.

Study-wide points: Compared with clonotypes that all four donors shared, non-shared clonotypes had lower generation probabilities.

The sample comprised naive CD4+ T cells from PBMCs. Subset of the sample: CD45RA+ positively selected. The TCR originated in a man aged 18 to 35 in good health. Some clones in this sample may be carry-over from other donors' samples. V and J are TRBV28 and TRBJ2-3; D might be TRBD1 or TRBD2, each matching 5 bases. CDR3 DNA sequence: TGTGCCAGCACAGGGACCACAGATACGCAGTATTTT. It specifies CASTGTTDTQYF.